This T cell receptor (beta chain) was sequenced in a study of cytomegalovirus exposure and HLA in healthy donors (dated 2017 in TCRdb). Context from the whole study: An earlier analysis of 587 of the donors reported about 260 Gb of sequence data and some 110 million unique TCR beta sequences obtained from about 200 million T cells. HLA typing included class I and class II loci at four-digit resolution. Rather than drawing on any new phenotypic data, the later analysis identified candidate immune exposures from TCR beta sequences and the way those sequences occurred across donors. About 300 gigabases of sequencing data and around 87 million unique TCR sequences were included in an early release covering roughly 600 HLA-typed donors. Among approximately 370 genotyped donors of the cohort, an average of roughly 230,000 unique TCR beta nucleotide sequences was sequenced per donor, of which about 18% were non-productive. The study aimed to test whether cataloging public T cell receptors could reveal signatures of past pathogen exposure. A later genetic analysis used genome-wide SNP genotypes for about 60% of the 666 donors, treating that subset as a discovery cohort. Typing coverage differed by locus: A, B, C, DRB1 and DQB1 were typed in about 620-630 donors, DQA1 in about 550, DPA1 in around 600, and DPB1 in 472. Along with the roughly 700-subject first cohort, a separate validation cohort of over a hundred different subjects was used. An earlier analysis of more than 450 of the donors used high-throughput TCR beta sequencing to judge whether each TCR beta V gene segment behaved as functional or pseudogenic. The T cell repertoires of about 700 subjects were profiled by immunosequencing and related to cytomegalovirus serostatus. All discovery cohort repertoires had been generated using a single sequencing platform. Among the roughly 410 genotyped donors, approximately 82% belonged to the genetic ancestry cluster associated with self-reported Caucasian donors. To predict cytomegalovirus infection status, the study combined high-throughput TCR immunosequencing, statistical association of individual TCRs with disease status, and machine learning. To study patterns of TCR occurrence, a later analysis re-analyzed previously published TCR beta repertoires from 700 or so donors and added high-resolution HLA genotyping. Donor age, sex, ethnicity and CMV serostatus were compiled together with the repertoire data. Roughly 5 DR-DQ haplotypes were handled as single units for association and clustering because linkage in the cohort was strong. Results and caveats for the whole study, not just this receptor: A later analysis found that HLA-associated TCR beta chains were more clonally expanded and had lower generation probabilities than equally common non-associated chains. Linkage disequilibrium might explain the correlated functional status among segregating V segments, but an unknown experimental factor could not be excluded. The classifier was reported to diagnose cytomegalovirus status with high specificity and sensitivity in both the original and validation cohorts. Presence/absence analyses assumed roughly uniform sequencing depth across donors, an assumption that may not hold. In an earlier analysis of about 550 of the donors, most TCR beta V segments were observed in productive rearrangements about 90% or about 30% of the time, broadly matching IMGT annotations. When HLA alleles, especially DR and DQ, strongly co-occurred, attributing TCR associations to individual alleles was difficult. In a later genetic analysis, fewer N-insertions in productive TCRs were reported among donors in an Asian-associated ancestry cluster than the roughly 700-donor mean. A later genetic analysis associated a missense DCLRE1C variant with V-gene and J-gene trimming of TCR beta chains, and an independent cohort replicated the association. Several of the top co-occurrence clusters appeared to be linked to parvovirus B19, influenza, CMV and Epstein-Barr virus, according to a later analysis. Some IMGT-functional V segments, including TRBV6-2 and TRBV6-3, could not be told apart with the 87-base-pair reads, so those segments were excluded. In a later analysis, the rate of TCR association differed among HLA loci, with DRB1 alleles having the most associated TCRs and HLA-C alleles having the fewest. In vitro tests confirmed that a few of the cytomegalovirus-associated TCR beta chains recognize cytomegalovirus antigens. The study gave a list of under 200 TCR beta chains associated with cytomegalovirus. The cohort was sequenced for TCR beta chains only, and without alpha or paired-chain data the features that could be detected were limited. Around 16 rarely observed V segments, including chromosome 9 orphons, were excluded from the earlier analysis of several hundred of the donors because counts were too low. In a later analysis, about 17,000 TCR beta sequences were associated with specific HLA alleles at a false discovery rate of 0.05. Most TCR sequences were seen in very few donors, while some public TCRs were found in many individuals. For the cohort, immune exposure information was limited to CMV serostatus. The sequencing pipeline was judged likely to have produced a cluster of highly shared sequence variants as a technical artifact. A further reported finding was that TCR beta sequences accurately predicted the HLA-A and HLA-B alleles for most subjects in the first cohort. A later analysis found that most CMV-associated TCR beta chains appeared HLA-restricted, with HLA associations seemingly driven largely by CMV exposure. Because HLA typing was unavailable for some donors at each locus, only the typed subset was used in association tests. The authors suggested that the approach could potentially be extended to other disease states and immunological phenotypes.

The cohort consisted of 600 to 750 healthy bone marrow donors. At the time of sampling, every cohort member was nominally healthy, though immune exposures that went unrecorded were likely present. The donor was CMV seronegative and was included in the group of several hundred seronegative cohort members. A peripheral blood sample was collected from each donor, and TCR beta sequencing was performed on peripheral blood mononuclear cells. The Qiagen DNeasy Blood Extraction Kit was used to extract genomic DNA from the blood cell samples. As for this clone: This clone's antigen is unknown. No qualities accompany the bases; no much larger clone lies one base away.

Per the germline V gene (reference sequence), MNHEY is the CDR1 and SMNVEV is the CDR2. Counted from cysteine to phenylalanine, this CDR3 has 13 amino acids. Solely the CDR3 DNA is kept, with 39 bases framed from the first base. Library construction relied on the immunoSEQ multiplex PCR assay. A mixture of 60 forward primers for TCR Vbeta segments and 13 reverse primers for TCR Jbeta segments was used in the multiplex PCR. Amplification of the CDR3 region of rearranged TCR beta genes was performed with a multiplex PCR assay on genomic DNA. The Illumina HiSeq System was used to sequence the amplified TCR beta libraries as 87-base-pair reads. The paper's data handling went like this. In a later analysis, tens of millions of unique TCR beta chains were counted across the 500 to 850 repertoires, and some 10 million of these chains were shared by at least two donors. Raw reads were error-corrected and collapsed into unique sequences by a nearest-neighbor algorithm in which closely related sequences were merged to remove PCR and sequencing errors. V, D and J gene segments were assigned by aligning CDR3 sequences to IMGT reference sequences. For a sequence to be retained, a match of at least six nucleotides to both a V gene segment and a J gene segment was required. A rearrangement counted as productive if the CDR3 had no stop codons and remained in frame with V and J, and every other rearrangement counted as non-productive. Following IMGT convention, CDR3 was defined as the stretch from the second conserved V-encoded cysteine to the conserved J-encoded phenylalanine. The earlier analysis of about 610 of the donors excluded sequences that lacked an unambiguous match to a single V gene segment. In an earlier analysis of a few hundred of the donors, V segments were called functional above 56.7% productive rearrangements and were called segregating when the between-donor standard deviation exceeded 5%. A statistical classification framework was built to diagnose cytomegalovirus status from the catalog of TCR beta chain sequences. V and J gene assignment, in a later analysis, came from comparing TCR nucleotide sequences with IMGT/GENE-DB human TR gene sequences. Using the TCRdist pipeline, a later analysis assigned CDR3 sequences along with most-parsimonious VDJ recombination scenarios. A later analysis defined each TCR beta chain by its CDR3 amino acid sequence plus V-gene family, and excluded reads lacking a unique V-gene family. To address suspected cross-contamination and a sequencing artifact, a later analysis removed some 620 highly shared, low-generation-probability nucleotide sequences. In a later analysis, a clonal expansion index for each public chain was calculated from normalized within-repertoire ranks of inferred template counts. Generation probabilities in a later analysis came from a VDJ recombination model fitted to out-of-frame rearrangements, and those results were checked against IGoR. In a later analysis, hypergeometric tests were used to score TCR-TCR, TCR-HLA and TCR-CMV co-occurrence, with a repertoire-size bias correction applied to TCR pairs. False discovery rates were estimated in a later analysis by permuting HLA or CMV assignments 20 times. In a later analysis, co-occurring TCRs were grouped using DBSCAN, and TCRdist sequence similarity was added for clustering within HLA-allele-positive subsets. Repertoires with fewer than 30,000 or more than 120,000 public chains were left out of co-occurrence clustering, as were five repertoires with anomalous nucleotide sharing. The immuneACCESS repertoire file appears here via TCRdb, limited to in-frame rearrangements. These files lack a portion of the clones; in checked studies, under half of the deficit traces to unresolved V genes, and the cause of the others is not known. From that table come the V and J calls and clone size; the DNA was used to work out D and trimming. In this sample the table shows under 150,000 clones, less than 85% of which occur a single time. Jointly, the top ten make up around 3% of the sample.

Sequenced: PBMCs. This clonotype originated in a male donor in good health and CMV-seronegative. The chain employs TRBV27 and TRBJ2-5; 9 bases in the middle match TRBD2. The J call is uncertain, as TRBJ2-7 better fits the DNA end. Here the CDR3 is given as CASSLAGNYEQYF. In nucleotides, the sequence is TGTGCCAGCAGTCTAGCGGGAAACTACGAGCAGTACTTC.